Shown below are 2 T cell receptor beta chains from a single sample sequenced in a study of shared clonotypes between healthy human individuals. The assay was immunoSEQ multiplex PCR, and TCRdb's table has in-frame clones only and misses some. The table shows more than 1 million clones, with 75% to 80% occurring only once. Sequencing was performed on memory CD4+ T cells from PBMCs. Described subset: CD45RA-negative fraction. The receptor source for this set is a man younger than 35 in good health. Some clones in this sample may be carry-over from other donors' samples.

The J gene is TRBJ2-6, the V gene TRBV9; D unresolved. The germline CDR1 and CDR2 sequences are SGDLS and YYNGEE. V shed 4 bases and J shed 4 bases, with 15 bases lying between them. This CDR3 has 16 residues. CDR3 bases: TGTGCCAGCAGCCCAACGGCCTTGGGGGGGGCCAACGTCCTGACTTTC. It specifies CASSPTALGGANVLTF.

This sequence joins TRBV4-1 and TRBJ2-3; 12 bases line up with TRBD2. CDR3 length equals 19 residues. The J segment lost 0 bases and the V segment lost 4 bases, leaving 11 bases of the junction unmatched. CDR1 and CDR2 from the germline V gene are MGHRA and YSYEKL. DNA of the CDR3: TGCGCCAGCAGCCCACTCTGGGCTAGCGGGAGGGCTAGCACAGATACGCAGTATTTT. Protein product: CASSPLWASGRASTDTQYF.